Listed here are 25 T cell receptor beta chains from one sample, sequenced in a study of T cell repertoires in chronic hepatitis B. Profiled with immunoSEQ multiplex PCR; TCRdb holds only in-frame clones, not every one. Of fewer than 700 clones listed, 65% to 85% were seen once; the top ten hold 15% to 20%. The sample comprised total CD8+ T cells from PBMCs. The source of these receptors is a human donor with chronic hepatitis B virus infection.

V is TRBV7-6 and J is TRBJ2-1, with a weak D call TRBD2 (5 bases). The CDR3 runs 14 residues. CDR1 SGHVS and CDR2 FNYEAQ come from the germline V gene. V lost 2 bases, J lost 9 bases, and 14 bases lay in between. CDR3 region: CASSLSTGLSEQFF. The CDR3 DNA is TGTGCCAGCAGCTTAAGTACCGGACTTAGTGAGCAGTTCTTC. Using reference TRBV7-6 and TRBJ2-1 for the parts outside the CDR3, the full variable domain is GAGVSQSPRYKVTKRGQDVALRCDPISGHVSLYWYRQALGQGPEFLTYFNYEAQQDKSGLPNDRFSAERPEGSISTLTIQRTEQRDSAMYRCASSLSTGLSEQFFGPGTRLTVL.

J is TRBJ2-2 and V is TRBV27; TRBD2 matches at 7 bases. Per the germline V gene, CDR1 is MNHEY and CDR2 is SMNVEV (reference sequence). Trimming removed 5 bases from V and 4 bases from J; junction bases left unmatched: 16. The CDR3 contains 18 residues. CDR3 DNA sequence: TGTGCCAGCAGTGAACCCGTCCGAGCGGGATTCGGCACCGGGGAGCTGTTTTTT. It codes for CASSEPVRAGFGTGELFF.

The chain links TRBV30 to TRBJ2-7; no reliable D call. The germline V gene has CDR1 GTSNPN and CDR2 SVGIG (reference sequence). This CDR3 region has 13 residues. Trimming stripped 8 bases from V and 1 base from J, with 15 bases between. CDR3: CAANHGTSYEQYF. The CDR3 bases are TGTGCCGCTAACCATGGCACGTCCTACGAGCAGTACTTC.

This clone was observed a few times. This chain uses TRBV30 with TRBJ2-7, with D unresolved. The CDR3 contains 13 residues. V dropped 7 bases and J dropped 6 bases, with 19 bases sitting between them. Germline V gives CDR1 GTSNPN, CDR2 SVGIG (reference sequence). CDR3 sequence (DNA): TGTGCCTCAATTCACTCCGGGTCCACCGAGCAGTACTTC. It specifies CASIHSGSTEQYF. The full variable domain, with the rest looked up from reference TRBV30 and TRBJ2-7, is SQTIHQWPATLVQPVGSPLSLECTVEGTSNPNLYWYRQAAGRGLQLLFYSVGIGQISSEVPQNLSASRPQDRQFILSSKKLLLSDSGFYLCASIHSGSTEQYFGPGTRLTVT.

The CDR3 nucleotides are TGTGCCAGCTCACCACCGGGAGCAGGGCCTTGGGGAGAGACCCAGTACTTC. Translated, it gives CASSPPGAGPWGETQYF. This chain connects TRBV18 to TRBJ2-5; D might be TRBD1 or TRBD2, each matching 5 bases. V was pared by 0 bases and J by 4 bases, with 18 bases between. This CDR3 region has 17 residues. Germline lookup yields CDR1 KGHSH and CDR2 LQKENI. Looking up the rest from reference TRBV18 and TRBJ2-5 gives the full variable domain: NAGVMQNPRHLVRRRGQEARLRCSPMKGHSHVYWYRQLPEEGLKFMVYLQKENIIDESGMPKERFSAEFPKEGPSILRIQQVVRGDSAAYFCASSPPGAGPWGETQYFGPGTRLLVL.

This chain connects TRBV15 to TRBJ2-7, with 12 bases fitting TRBD1. Germline lookup yields CDR1 LNHNV and CDR2 YYDKDF (reference sequence). V was pared by 3 bases and J by 6 bases, with 6 bases of the junction left unmatched. The CDR3 totals 15 residues. The CDR3 DNA follows: TGTGCCACCAGCAGTAGGGGACAGGGGGCGTCCGAGCAGTACTTC. As protein: CATSSRGQGASEQYF.

The rearrangement uses TRBV30 and TRBJ1-4, with 7 positions matching TRBD1. V was clipped by 2 bases and J by 4 bases; unmatched bases: 7. Per germline, CDR1 GTSNPN and CDR2 SVGIG (reference sequence). This CDR3 has 15 residues. The chain's CDR3 is CAWSLPGQLNEKLFF. The DNA of the CDR3 is TGTGCCTGGAGTCTGCCGGGACAGCTTAATGAAAAACTGTTTTTT.

This clone occurred a few times. The rearrangement links TRBV14 to TRBJ1-2; a weak D match, TRBD1 (6 bases). V was cut by 10 bases and J by 5 bases, with 20 bases left in between. The CDR3 has 14 amino acids. The V gene's germline CDR1 is SGHDN and CDR2 FVKESK. CDR3 sequence: CATEPPTGWYGYTF. The CDR3, as DNA: TGTGCCACCGAACCCCCCACAGGGTGGTATGGCTACACCTTC.

To note about this clone: At one of its ends the junction is not consistent with the germline gene, which may arise from a read error. The chain couples TRBV7-7 to TRBJ2-2; 7 nucleotides match TRBD1. The CDR3 sequence is 15 residues long. Germline CDR1 and CDR2: SSHAT and FNYEAQ (reference sequence). Written as DNA, the CDR3 is TGTGCTAGCAGCCGCCAGGGGGTGGCCACCGGGGAGCTGTTTTTT. This encodes CASSRQGVATGELFF.

The chain links TRBV6-5 to TRBJ2-7, with 7 bases matching TRBD2. With V trimmed by 6 bases and J by 3 bases, 8 bases remained unmatched. The germline V gene encodes CDR1 MNHEY and CDR2 SVGAGI. This CDR3 spans 14 amino acids. The CDR3 region has the DNA TGTGCCAGCAGGGGGGGGTTCGAAGACTACGAGCAGTACTTC. Amino acids: CASRGGFEDYEQYF.

V gene TRBV5-1 combines with J gene TRBJ1-2; D is uncertain. Trimming removed 0 bases at V and 8 bases at J, with 8 bases between. This CDR3 has 12 residues. Germline V lookup: CDR1 SGHRS, CDR2 YFSETQ. CDR3 residues: CASSLEGRGYTF. CDR3 nucleotide sequence: TGCGCCAGCAGCTTGGAGGGCAGGGGCTACACCTTC.

The chain uses TRBV10-3 and TRBJ2-7; 7 bases map to TRBD1. Germline values: CDR1 ENHRY, CDR2 SYGVKD. J was trimmed by 2 bases and V by 4 bases; bases with no gene match: 8. The CDR3 consists of 15 residues. The CDR3 loop reads CAISGPGQRTYEQYF. Here the CDR3 DNA reads TGTGCCATCAGTGGACCGGGACAGAGGACCTACGAGCAGTACTTC.

The CDR3 coding sequence is TGTGCCAGCAGCTTGGACAGCAATCAGCCCCAGCATTTT. Amino acid sequence: CASSLDSNQPQHF. The chain employs TRBV5-5 and TRBJ1-5; no reliable D call. The CDR3 contains 13 residues. The germline CDR1 and CDR2 sequences are SGHKS and YYEKEE (reference sequence). Between the trimmed V and J ends, which lost 0 bases and 1 base, there was a span of 2 bases.

V usage is TRBV6-1 and J usage is TRBJ2-7; no definite D call. Deletions cut 2 bases from V and 1 base from J, with 6 bases between. The CDR3 contains 13 residues. CDR1 and CDR2 (germline): MNHNS, SASEGT. CDR3 DNA sequence: TGTGCCAGCAGTGAAACTATATCCTACGAGCAGTACTTC. Translation gives CASSETISYEQYF.

V gene TRBV19 combines with J gene TRBJ1-2, with D unclear. Trimming removed 3 bases from V and 2 bases from J, with 7 bases in between. Per the germline V gene, CDR1 is LNHDA and CDR2 is SQIVND (reference sequence). The CDR3 has 13 amino acids. The CDR3 region has the DNA TGTGCCAGTAGTATCGCTACCAACTATGGCTACACCTTC. This translates into CASSIATNYGYTF.

The rearrangement joins TRBV5-1 to TRBJ2-1; 16 bases align to TRBD2. The germline V gene has CDR1 SGHRS and CDR2 YFSETQ. The CDR3 covers 17 residues. V lost 3 bases and J lost 6; bases outside the gene matches: 6. CDR3 loop: CASSSGLAGGVGNEQFF. In DNA form, the CDR3 reads TGCGCCAGCAGCTCGGGACTAGCGGGAGGGGTAGGCAATGAGCAGTTCTTC. The complete variable domain, with remaining parts taken from reference TRBV5-1 and TRBJ2-1, reads KAGVTQTPRYLIKTRGQQVTLSCSPISGHRSVSWYQQTPGQGLQFLFEYFSETQRNKGNFPGRFSGRQFSNSRSEMNVSTLELGDSALYLCASSSGLAGGVGNEQFFGPGTRLTVL.

The chain joins TRBV4-1 to TRBJ2-1; D might be TRBD1 or TRBD2, each matching 5 bases. This CDR3 is 14 amino acids long. CDR1 and CDR2 from the germline V gene are MGHRA and YSYEKL. V was pared by 2 bases and J by 6 bases, with 11 bases between. CDR3 protein: CASSQQSGTNEQFF. The CDR3 DNA is TGCGCCAGCAGCCAACAGTCCGGGACCAATGAGCAGTTCTTC.

A single count supports this clone. This chain links TRBV5-6 with TRBJ2-1; D may be TRBD2 (5 bases). This CDR3 has 15 residues. Germline lookup yields CDR1 SGHDT and CDR2 YYEEEE. V was shortened by 4 bases and J by 1 base, with 12 bases between the two germline ends. For the CDR3, the DNA is TGTGCCAGCAGCCAAAGGACTGGATCCTACAATGAGCAGTTCTTC. As protein: CASSQRTGSYNEQFF.

The CDR3 DNA reads TGTGCCAGCAGCTTCTCGGACCGGGGTGAAGCTTTCTTT. This codes for CASSFSDRGEAFF. The rearrangement links TRBV13 to TRBJ1-1; D remains unclear. The CDR3 covers 13 residues. Trimming left V 3 bases short and J 7 bases short, with 12 bases between. Germline assignment: CDR1 PRHDT and CDR2 FYEKMQ (reference sequence).

In nucleotides, the CDR3 is TGTGCCAGCAGCCTCGGAGGGGGCGGTCAGCCCCAGCATTTT. Protein sequence: CASSLGGGGQPQHF. The chain recombines TRBV7-9 with TRBJ1-5; TRBD1 aligns across 7 bases. Germline lookup yields CDR1 SEHNR and CDR2 FQNEAQ (reference sequence). The CDR3 contains 14 residues. V dropped 5 bases and J dropped 6; count of bases not matched to a gene: 7.

The chain is built from TRBV5-1 and TRBJ2-1, with 7 bases fitting TRBD1. The junction had 2 bases not matched to a gene; V was cut back by 0 bases and J by 8 bases. Germline-derived CDR1 and CDR2 are SGHRS and YFSETQ. There are 13 residues in the CDR3. This CDR3 reads CASSLVGGDEQFF. The CDR3 DNA sequence: TGCGCCAGCAGCTTGGTAGGGGGCGATGAGCAGTTCTTC.

The chain recombines TRBV5-1 with TRBJ2-1; D gene uncertain. V was clipped by 0 bases and J by 0 bases, with 7 bases between them. The germline gives CDR1 SGHRS, CDR2 YFSETQ. This CDR3 comprises 15 residues. CDR3 DNA sequence: TGCGCCAGCAGCTTGGCAATAGGCTCCTACAATGAGCAGTTCTTC. It yields the protein CASSLAIGSYNEQFF.

This clone was recorded once. The rearrangement uses TRBV6-5 and TRBJ2-1, with unresolved D. The length of the CDR3 is 14 residues. From germline, CDR1 is MNHEY and CDR2 SVGAGI. Trimming left V 6 bases short and J 3 bases short, with 12 bases between. In DNA form, the CDR3 reads TGTGCCAGCAGCCTCCTCACGGGCTACAATGAGCAGTTCTTC. Translation: CASSLLTGYNEQFF.

V gene TRBV4-1 combines with J gene TRBJ1-1, with 8 bases lining up with TRBD1. The germline CDR1 and CDR2 sequences are MGHRA and YSYEKL. V gave up 1 base and J gave up 5 bases; unmatched junction bases: 6. This CDR3 has 15 amino acids. CDR3 amino acids: CASSQAHRGRTEAFF. As DNA, the CDR3 is TGCGCCAGCAGCCAAGCGCACAGGGGGAGGACTGAAGCTTTCTTT.

This clone was observed a single time. J is TRBJ2-7 and V is TRBV27, with 10 bases lining up with TRBD2. Germline lookup yields CDR1 MNHEY and CDR2 SMNVEV (reference sequence). There are 15 residues in the CDR3. V shed 6 bases, J shed 3 bases, and the junction held 8 bases outside the gene matches. DNA of the CDR3: TGTGCCAGCAGGCCCGGACTAGCGGAGATCTACGAGCAGTACTTC. This sequence encodes CASRPGLAEIYEQYF.